This TCR beta chain emerged from a study of regulatory T cells in long-lasting Graves disease (dated by TCRdb to the early 2020s). At the level of the whole study: Newly diagnosed Graves' disease patients had taken antithyroid drugs for less than 3 months. The study was conducted in China and was registered as a clinical trial. Persistent Graves' disease patients were compared with newly diagnosed Graves' disease patients by peripheral blood TCR sequencing and RNA sequencing. TCR sequencing covered roughly 13 persistent and 20 or so newly diagnosed Graves' disease patients, some 35 samples in total. What the authors observed across the whole study: Persistent disease showed preferential use of TRBV28, TRBJ1-2 and TRBJ2-5, whereas newly diagnosed disease favored TRBV20-1 and TRBJ2-1. Persistent Graves' disease patients showed lower TCR Shannon entropy and fewer highly expanded clones than newly diagnosed patients, suggesting clonal expansion. Patients with persistent disease shared more public clonotypes (fewer than 3,000) than newly diagnosed patients did (966). As a limitation, the authors acknowledged that the small sample size may reduce accuracy. Sequencing and analysis were limited to the TCR beta chain. Because the primary lesion, thyroid tissue, could not be accessed, the study looked at peripheral blood alone.

According to the study, the label for this sample's time point signals: newly diagnosed GD, antithyroid drugs for less than 3 months. For both TCR sequencing and RNA sequencing, RNA was extracted from PBMCs using TRIzol. The diagnosis of Graves' disease followed American Thyroid Association guidelines. Patients were recruited from an endocrinology department in Xi'an, China. From each patient, around 9.3 milliliters of peripheral blood was collected into an EDTA anticoagulant tube. PBMCs were isolated by Ficoll Paque Plus density gradient separation without further T cell sorting. An Agilent 2100 Bioanalyzer and agarose gel were used to check RNA quality, and a NanoDrop 2000 was used to measure RNA concentration. This clonotype was seen ten or more times. Its antigen is unknown. No per-base quality is available; no much larger clone lies one base away. Library construction relied on multiplex PCR. This sample was sequenced with an Illumina HiSeq 4000. CDR3 regions were amplified by Arm-PCR with iRepertoire HTBI primers to construct TCR beta libraries. PCR products were gel purified before sequencing. As for the original processing: Gene usage analysis of CDR3 amino acid clonotypes relied on the roughly 67 TRBV and over 13 TRBJ segments identified across samples. Filtered high-quality paired reads were merged into contigs using COPE and FqMerger. BLAST was used to align contigs to IMGT TRBV, TRBD and TRBJ reference genes, with CDR3 defined following IMGT. Clonotypes above 0.1% frequency were classified as highly expanded clones. Shannon entropy was used to measure repertoire diversity, and the Gini coefficient was used to measure V-J evenness. A clonotype was considered public if more than one individual shared it. Clones were called with MiXCR by TCRdb after fastp trimmed the public reads at Q25, and only in-frame beta chains were retained. CDR3 protein duplicates are merged, each entry listing the most common genes and DNA. TCRdb assigned the V and J calls; the authors' analysis was not used. The sample table shows about 440,000 distinct CDR3 sequences, and roughly 15% are seen once. The top ten constitute around 23% of the sample.

Trimming takes 0 bases off V and 5 bases off J; junction bases not matched to a gene: 14. From a lookup of the germline V gene, CDR1 and CDR2 are LGHNA and YNFKEQ. The CDR3 has 19 amino acids, counting the end cysteine and phenylalanine. Only CDR3 DNA remains: 57 bases, in frame from the first base. In addition, the sample was reused for a study of T cells in Graves' hyperthyroidism and ophthalmopathy. That second publication adds: Stable Graves' hyperthyroidism was defined as no progression to ophthalmopathy during 18 months of follow-up. Hyperthyroidism patients were aged 18 to 65 years and newly diagnosed, with disease duration of less than 2 months. Any patient with an uncontrolled infection, another autoimmune disease, pregnancy or lactation was excluded. Diagnoses were based on clinical symptoms, serum thyroxine and TRAb, thyroid ultrasound and orbital computed tomography. For the first round of RT-PCR on the TCR CDR3, the HTBI primer set was used together with the Qiagen OneStep RT-PCR kit. Most expanded thyroid clonotypes (frequency above 0.001) were also detected in blood, suggesting blood repertoires may reflect thyroid immune responses. A 13 V-J signature model separated ophthalmopathy from stable hyperthyroidism, with around 90% sensitivity and around 84% specificity in cross-validation and 80%/75% in testing. In validation, the model predicted progression to ophthalmopathy with over 65% sensitivity and around 72% specificity, a median of 6.5 months before onset. A discovery cohort of fewer than 110 patients, about 44 with Graves' ophthalmopathy and about 60 with stable Graves' hyperthyroidism, was used to find distinguishing TCR V-J signatures. Whether ophthalmopathy could be predicted prospectively was tested in an independent validation cohort made up of about 20 hyperthyroidism patients plus 17 patients who later progressed to ophthalmopathy. The 90 to 100 discovery patients were randomly divided into training and test sets at a 7:3 ratio. The study also compared thyroid tissue and blood T-cell repertoires from five or six Graves' hyperthyroidism patients. Following sampling, methimazole starting at 30 mg daily was given to hyperthyroidism patients, and high-dose intravenous methylprednisolone was given to ophthalmopathy patients. Libraries were constructed in a second round of multiplex PCR, after which size selection and purification were carried out. The libraries were sequenced on an Illumina HiSeq2000 using paired-end 100 bp reads. SOAPnuke was used to process the raw data, throwing out any read that contained adapters or uncalled bases, had a mean Phred below 15, or lacked an exact constant-primer or identifier match. COPE v1.2.5 was used to merge high-quality paired reads, and clonotypes were defined as unique nucleotide sequences. MiTCR v1.1 was used to align clonotypes to the IMGT TRBV, TRBD and TRBJ reference segments. Analysis was restricted to V-J combinations with a frequency above 0.0001, which covered roughly 99% of repertoires. A TCS score was defined as the ratio of F50 (clonal expansion) to E x V (chaos), with BLOSUM62-based TCRdist applied between CDR3 peptides within each V-J. Welch's t-statistics and random forest reduced 500 to 550 V-J features to 10 to 15, which were used in a naive Bayes classifier (R e1071). Sample size was not statistically predetermined, and investigators were not blinded to group allocation. TCR Vbeta CDR3 sequencing of roughly 140 peripheral blood samples (approximately 44 ophthalmopathy, around 80 hyperthyroidism and roughly 17 progressor patients) is reported in the paper.

The sequencing here drew on peripheral blood mononuclear cells (PBMCs), taken at new diagnosis, from a patient treated with antithyroid drugs. The receptor chain draws on TRBV4-2 and TRBJ1-5, and 9 junctional nucleotides match TRBD1. This clonotype originated in a woman aged 18 to 35 with Graves disease. Donor details come from another sample of the same person, matched by shared clones. The DNA reads TGTGCCAGCAGCCAAGATTTGACCCCTACAGGGGGCACCGATCAGCCCCAGCATTTT. Translated, it gives CASSQDLTPTGGTDQPQHF.